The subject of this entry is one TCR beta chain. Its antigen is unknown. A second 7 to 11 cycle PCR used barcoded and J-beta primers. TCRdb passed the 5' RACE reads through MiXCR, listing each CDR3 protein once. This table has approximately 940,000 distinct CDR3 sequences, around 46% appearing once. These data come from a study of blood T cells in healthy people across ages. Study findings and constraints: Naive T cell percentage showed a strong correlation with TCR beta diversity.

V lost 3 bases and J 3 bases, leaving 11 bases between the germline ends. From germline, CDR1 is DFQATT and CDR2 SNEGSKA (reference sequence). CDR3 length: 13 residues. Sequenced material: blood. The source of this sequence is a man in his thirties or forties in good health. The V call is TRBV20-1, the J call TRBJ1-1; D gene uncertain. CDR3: CSASFTDYTEAFF. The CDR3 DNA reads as TGCAGTGCTAGTTTCACAGATTACACTGAAGCTTTCTTT.